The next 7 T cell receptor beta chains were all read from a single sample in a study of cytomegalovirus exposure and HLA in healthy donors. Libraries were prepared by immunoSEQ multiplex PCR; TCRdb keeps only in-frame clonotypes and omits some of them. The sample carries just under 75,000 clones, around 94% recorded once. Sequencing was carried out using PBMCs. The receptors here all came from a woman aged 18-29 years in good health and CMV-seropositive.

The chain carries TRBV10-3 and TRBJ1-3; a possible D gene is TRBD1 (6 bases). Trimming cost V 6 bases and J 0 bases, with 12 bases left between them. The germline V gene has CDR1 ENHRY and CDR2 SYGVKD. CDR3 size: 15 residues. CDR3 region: CAIRDRTSSGNTIYF. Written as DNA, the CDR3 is TGTGCCATCAGAGACAGGACGAGCTCTGGAAACACCATATATTTT.

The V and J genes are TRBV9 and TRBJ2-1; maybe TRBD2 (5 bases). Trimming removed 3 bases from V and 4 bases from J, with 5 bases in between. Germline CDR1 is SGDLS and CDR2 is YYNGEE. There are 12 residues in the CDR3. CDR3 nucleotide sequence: TGTGCCAGCAGCGCGGGGTACAATGAGCAGTTCTTC. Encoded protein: CASSAGYNEQFF. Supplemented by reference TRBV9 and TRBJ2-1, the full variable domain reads DSGVTQTPKHLITATGQRVTLRCSPRSGDLSVYWYQQSLDQGLQFLIQYYNGEERAKGNILERFSAQQFPDLHSELNLSSLELGDSALYFCASSAGYNEQFFGPGTRLTVL.

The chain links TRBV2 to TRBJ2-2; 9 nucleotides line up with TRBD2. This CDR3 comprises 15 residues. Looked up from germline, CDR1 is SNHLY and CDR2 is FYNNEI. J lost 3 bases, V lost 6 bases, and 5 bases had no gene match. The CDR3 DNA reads TGTGCCAGCAGCTCCCCTAGCGGGGACACCGGGGAGCTGTTTTTT. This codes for CASSSPSGDTGELFF. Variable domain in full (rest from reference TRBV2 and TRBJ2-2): EPEVTQTPSHQVTQMGQEVILRCVPISNHLYFYWYRQILGQKVEFLVSFYNNEISEKSEIFDDQFSVERPDGSNFTLKIRSTKLEDSAMYFCASSSPSGDTGELFFGEGSRLTVL.

CDR3 nucleotide sequence: TGTGCCAGCAGCGTTTCTGGTTCGAGGGCCGGGGAGCTGTTTTTT. Translated: CASSVSGSRAGELFF. V gene TRBV9 combines with J gene TRBJ2-2; the D gene is possibly TRBD2 (5 bases). The germline CDR1 and CDR2 sequences are SGDLS and YYNGEE. The CDR3 totals 15 residues. With 2 bases removed from V and 6 bases from J, the gap between germline ends came to 14 bases.

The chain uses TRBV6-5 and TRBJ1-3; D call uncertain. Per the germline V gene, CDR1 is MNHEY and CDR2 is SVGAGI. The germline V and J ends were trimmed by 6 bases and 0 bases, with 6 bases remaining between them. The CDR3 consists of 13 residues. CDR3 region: CASSQVSGNTIYF. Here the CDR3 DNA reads TGTGCCAGCAGCCAGGTCTCTGGAAACACCATATATTTT.

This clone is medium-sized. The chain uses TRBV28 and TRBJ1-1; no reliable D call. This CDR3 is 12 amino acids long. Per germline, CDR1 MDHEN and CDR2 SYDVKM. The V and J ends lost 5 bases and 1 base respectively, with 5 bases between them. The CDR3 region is CASSGRNTEAFF. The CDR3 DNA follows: TGTGCCAGCAGTGGGCGGAACACTGAAGCTTTCTTT.

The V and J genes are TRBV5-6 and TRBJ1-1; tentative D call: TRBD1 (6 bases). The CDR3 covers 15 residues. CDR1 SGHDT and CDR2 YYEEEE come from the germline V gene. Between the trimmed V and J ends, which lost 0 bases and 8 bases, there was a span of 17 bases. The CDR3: CASSLAVGAGTEAFF. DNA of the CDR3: TGTGCCAGCAGCTTGGCGGTGGGAGCCGGGACAGAAGCTTTCTTT.